The 14 T cell receptor beta chains given below trace back to one sample, sequenced in a study of spatial heterogeneity in lung cancer. Each CDR3 protein gets one entry after TCRdb re-called the 5' RACE reads with MiXCR. The sample has roughly 60,000 distinct CDR3 sequences, 8.4% seen once. Time point given: sample taken at primary tumor resection. Whole RNA came from tumor, nontumor lung or frozen PBMC and was sequenced without being sorted. Sequencing was performed on PBMCs, taken at surgery. These receptors originate from a female donor with early-stage non-small cell lung cancer.

This clonotype has ten or more counts. The chain carries TRBV30 and TRBJ2-1, with TRBD2 matching 9 bases. CDR3 length: 16 residues. With V trimmed by 8 bases and J by 4 bases, 15 bases remained unmatched. The V gene's germline CDR1 is GTSNPN and CDR2 SVGIG (reference sequence). The CDR3 region has the DNA TGTGCCGGTTCATTTCCGGGACTAGCAACTTACAATGAGCAGTTCTTC. It encodes CAGSFPGLATYNEQFF.

This clonotype has at least ten counts. CDR3 protein: CASSQQVSNTEAFF. CDR3 nucleotide sequence: TGTGCCAGCAGCCAACAGGTTTCCAACACTGAAGCTTTCTTT. V usage is TRBV11-2 and J usage is TRBJ1-1, with D perhaps TRBD1 (5 bases). Trimming stripped 5 bases from V and 2 bases from J, with 12 bases between. This CDR3 is 14 amino acids long. CDR1 and CDR2 from the germline V gene are SGHAT and FQNNGV.

Only a few counts were recorded for this clonotype. The chain carries TRBV7-3 and TRBJ2-5, with 8 bases that match TRBD1. Trimming at V came to 4 bases and at J to 2 bases, leaving 3 bases not matched to a gene. Germline CDR1 is SGHTA and CDR2 is FQGTGA. This CDR3 has 14 residues. The CDR3 DNA is TGTGCCAGCAGCTCAGGGACAGGACAAGAGACCCAGTACTTC. Amino acid sequence: CASSSGTGQETQYF.

The chain combines TRBV12-3 or TRBV12-4 with TRBJ1-6, with TRBD1 as a possible D gene (6 bases). The CDR3 is made up of 14 amino acids. V dropped 7 bases and J dropped 8 bases, with 15 bases sitting between them. The CDR3 reads CASNPTGGDSPLHF. CDR3 bases: TGTGCCAGCAACCCGACAGGAGGGGATTCACCCCTCCACTTT.

The chain joins TRBV7-2 to TRBJ1-5, with D unresolved. The CDR3 totals 15 residues. V dropped 1 base and J dropped 4 bases, with 11 bases sitting between them. The V gene's germline CDR1 is SGHTA and CDR2 FQGNSA. CDR3 DNA sequence: TGTGCCAGCAGCTTAGAGGTTTTCGGGAATCAGCCCCAGCATTTT. It is translated as CASSLEVFGNQPQHF. The full variable domain, completed using reference TRBV7-2 and TRBJ1-5, is GAGVSQSPSNKVTEKGKDVELRCDPISGHTALYWYRQSLGQGLEFLIYFQGNSAPDKSGLPSDRFSAERTGGSVSTLTIQRTQQEDSAVYLCASSLEVFGNQPQHFGDGTRLSIL.

In this sample, this clonotype turned up many times. The chain employs TRBV2 and TRBJ2-4; D ambiguous. The germline gives CDR1 SNHLY, CDR2 FYNNEI. V was trimmed by 1 base and J by 0 bases, leaving 10 bases between them. This CDR3 has 16 residues. Here the CDR3 DNA reads TGTGCCAGCAGTGAAGGGATGGACCTAGCCAAAAACATTCAGTACTTC. It codes for CASSEGMDLAKNIQYF.

The chain is built from TRBV29-1 and TRBJ2-7; 8 nucleotides line up with TRBD1. The CDR3 has 13 amino acids. V was pared by 6 bases and J by 2 bases, with 6 bases of the junction left unmatched. CDR1 and CDR2 (germline): SQVTM, ANQGSEA. The CDR3 spells CSVVGTGAYEQYF. The CDR3 region has the DNA TGCAGCGTCGTCGGGACAGGAGCCTACGAGCAGTACTTC.

The sample holds many counts of this clonotype. The chain employs TRBV2 and TRBJ2-5; TRBD1 matches at 12 bases. Trimming cost V 8 bases and J 4 bases; bases outside gene matches: 8. This CDR3 region has 15 residues. The germline gives CDR1 SNHLY, CDR2 FYNNEI. The CDR3 DNA reads TGTGCCAGCGGCGCCGGGACAGGGGGCGGAGAGACCCAGTACTTC. This gives the protein CASGAGTGGGETQYF.

This clonotype was observed at least ten times. V is TRBV7-9 and J is TRBJ1-2; D is possibly TRBD1 (6 bases). Germline-derived CDR1 and CDR2 are SEHNR and FQNEAQ (reference sequence). The CDR3 runs 15 residues. V lost 8 bases to trimming and J lost 7 bases, with 23 bases between them. This chain's CDR3 is CASAPGDRREAGYTF. The CDR3 DNA is TGTGCCAGCGCCCCAGGCGACAGGAGGGAGGCTGGCTACACCTTC.

For the CDR3, the DNA is TGTGCCAGCAGTGAAGCGACGCAGGCAGGCACTGAAGCTTTCTTT. It is translated as CASSEATQAGTEAFF. The chain couples TRBV6-1 to TRBJ1-1; the D is unclear. V was shortened by 0 bases and J by 4 bases, with 12 bases between the two germline ends. Germline V lookup: CDR1 MNHNS, CDR2 SASEGT. CDR3 length equals 15 residues.

The chain has TRBV24-1 and TRBJ1-1; tentative D call: TRBD1 (5 bases). This CDR3 comprises 12 residues. V lost 6 bases to trimming and J lost 9 bases, with 13 bases between them. Germline lookup yields CDR1 KGHDR and CDR2 SFDVKD. CDR3: CATSLAGTKAFF. Here the CDR3 DNA reads TGTGCCACCAGTCTTGCAGGGACCAAAGCTTTCTTT.

V and J are TRBV12-3 or TRBV12-4 and TRBJ1-5, with 7 bases fitting TRBD1. This CDR3 has 14 amino acids. V was pared by 6 bases and J by 7 bases, with 9 bases of the junction left unmatched. The CDR3 protein is CASRSSTGAQPQHF. CDR3 nucleotide sequence: TGTGCCAGCAGATCCTCCACAGGGGCACAGCCCCAGCATTTT.

This clonotype occurred many times. The chain has TRBV21-1 and TRBJ2-7; whether TRBD2, the table's D call, matches the DNA was not checked. TRBV21-1 is classified as a pseudogene. This CDR3 comprises 19 residues. The CDR3 region has the DNA TGTGCCAGCAGCAAAGTTTTCAGGTTAACTAGCGGGGACTTCCCCGAGCAGTACGTC. It specifies CASSKVFRLTSGDFPEQYV.

This clonotype came up many times. The chain combines TRBV10-3 with TRBJ2-2; D gene uncertain. The CDR3 extends over 11 amino acids. The V end was cut by 5 bases, the J end by 3 bases, with 1 base between. The germline V gene encodes CDR1 ENHRY and CDR2 SYGVKD. Here the CDR3 reads CAISYTGELFF. The CDR3 coding sequence is TGTGCCATCAGTTACACCGGGGAGCTGTTTTTT.